A selection of T cell receptor beta chains follows, all from one sample in a study of CD8 T cells in Susac syndrome. In TCRdb, the immunoSEQ multiplex PCR reads were re-called with MiXCR into one record per CDR3 protein. Here the sample spans approximately 200,000 distinct CDR3 sequences, approximately 95% being singletons. Sequencing used CD4+ T cells from PBMCs. The receptors were sampled from a human donor with multiple sclerosis. CDR3s include the opening cysteine and the closing phenylalanine or tryptophan. The D gene is left open where the match is weak. Rows may omit the clone size; those that give it use once, few, many or a size class.

clone_size d_call j_call v_call cdr3_nt cdr3_aa
. . TRBJ2-2 TRBV19 TGTGCCAGTAATAACTGGGCGACCGGGGAGCTGTTTTTT CASNNWATGELFF
. . TRBJ2-3 TRBV10-3 TGTGCCATCAGTGAGACGAGGGATACGCAGTATTTT CAISETRDTQYF
. . TRBJ2-3 TRBV11-2 TGTGCCAGCAGCTTAGTGACTTACCACACAGATACGCAGTATTTT CASSLVTYHTDTQYF
. . TRBJ1-2 TRBV6-5 TGTGCCAGCAGTTACTCGAAGGCGGACTATGGCTACACCTTC CASSYSKADYGYTF
. . TRBJ1-2 TRBV7-2 TGTGCCAGCAGCCCTGGGGTAGGGTCCAACTATGGCTACACCTTC CASSPGVGSNYGYTF
. . TRBJ1-1 TRBV6-1 TGTGCCAGCAGTGACAGGGGTCGCACTGAAGCTTTCTTT CASSDRGRTEAFF
. . TRBJ1-6 TRBV30 TGTGCCTGGAGGCCGGACTTCTCACCCCTCCACTTT CAWRPDFSPLHF
. . TRBJ2-6 TRBV12-3/TRBV12-4 TGTGCCAGCACTCTCGGACGCTCTGGGGCCAACGTCCTGACTTTC CASTLGRSGANVLTF
. . TRBJ2-3 TRBV2 TGTGCCAGCAGGAGGGTCGGAGCTTTGGATACGCAGTATTTT CASRRVGALDTQYF
. . TRBJ1-1 TRBV30 TGTGCCTGGAGCGTCGTGAGATCGGTTGAAGCTTTCTTT CAWSVVRSVEAFF
once . TRBJ1-5 TRBV3-1 TGTGCCAGCAGCCAAGACAGGGTCCCCAATCAGCCCCAGCATTTT CASSQDRVPNQPQHF
. . TRBJ1-5 TRBV7-9 TGTGCCACCTCCTTGGAGGACTTT CATSLEDF
. TRBD1 TRBJ1-4 TRBV29-1 TGCAGCGTTTTAGGACAGGCTACGGAAAAACTGTTTTTT CSVLGQATEKLFF
. TRBD1 TRBJ2-5 TRBV7-2 TGTGCCAGCAGCTTAGACAGGGGTAATTTAGAGACCCAGTACTTC CASSLDRGNLETQYF
. . TRBJ1-5 TRBV5-1 TGTGCCAGCAGCTTGGAGGGGGGGCGGCAGCCCCAGCATTTT CASSLEGGRQPQHF
. . TRBJ1-2 TRBV5-6 TGTGCCAGCAGCGGGGCCGTCTATGGCTACACCTTC CASSGAVYGYTF
. . TRBJ2-3 TRBV7-9 TGTGCCAGCAGTCGGACCGGGACGGTGAGCACAGATACGCAGTATTTT CASSRTGTVSTDTQYF
. . TRBJ2-2 TRBV25-1 TGTGCCACCCAGAGGGACGGGAACACCGGGGAGCTGTTTTTT CATQRDGNTGELFF
. . TRBJ1-4 TRBV30 TGTGCCTGGAGCGGGGGGGATGAAAAACTGTTTTTT CAWSGGDEKLFF
. . TRBJ2-4 TRBV15 TGTGCCACCAGCAGCCAAACTGGTAATAGCCTAGCCAAAAACATTCAGTACTTC CATSSQTGNSLAKNIQYF
few TRBD1 TRBJ2-7 TRBV29-1 TGCAGCGCATCGACAGGGTACCACGAGCAGTACTTC CSASTGYHEQYF
. . TRBJ1-1 TRBV30 TGTGCCTCACTACGGGCTGTGAACACTGAAGCTTTCTTT CASLRAVNTEAFF
. . TRBJ2-1 TRBV2 TGTGCCAGCCTGGCGGTGGGGGGCCCCTACAATGAGCAGTTCTTC CASLAVGGPYNEQFF
. TRBD2 TRBJ2-5 TRBV5-6 TGTGCCAGCAGCAGGTTAGGCGGGGGGGCCGAGGAGACCCAGTACTTC CASSRLGGGAEETQYF
. TRBD2 TRBJ2-1 TRBV9 TGTGCCAGCAGCGGGACTAGCGGCTACAATGAGCAGTTCTTC CASSGTSGYNEQFF
few . TRBJ1-2 TRBV30 TGTGCCTGGGGGGACACCGGCGGCTACACCTTC CAWGDTGGYTF
. TRBD2 TRBJ2-3 TRBV29-1 TGCAGCGGTGCGGGACTAGCGCGGTCCGGCGGGGATACGCAGTATTTT CSGAGLARSGGDTQYF
once . TRBJ1-6 TRBV7-8 TGTGCCAGCAGCTTGGGACAAGAGGGTATCGGCTCACCCCTCCACTTT CASSLGQEGIGSPLHF
once . TRBJ1-3 TRBV27 TGTGCCAGCAAGGCCCGAGGGATGGAAGGGACCATATATTTT CASKARGMEGTIYF
. TRBD1 TRBJ2-3 TRBV29-1 TGCAGCGTTGGAGGGGGCCCTAGCACAGATACGCAGTATTTT CSVGGGPSTDTQYF
. . TRBJ2-6 TRBV15 TGTGCCACCAGCCGAGGTCGCGTCTCTGGGGCCAACGTCCTGACTTTC CATSRGRVSGANVLTF
. TRBD1 TRBJ1-2 TRBV29-1 TGCAGCGTTCTATTACAGGGGGCCGGGAATGGCTACACCTTC CSVLLQGAGNGYTF
. TRBD1 TRBJ1-1 TRBV7-9 TGTGCCAGCAGCCCCATACAGGGGGCACCTTTCTTT CASSPIQGAPFF
. . TRBJ2-1 TRBV20-1 TGCAGTGCTTCCAGGTGGAATGAGCAGTTCTTC CSASRWNEQFF
. . TRBJ1-5 TRBV7-8 TGTGCCAGCAGCCCAGGACGTTACAATCAGCCCCAGCATTTT CASSPGRYNQPQHF
. . TRBJ1-4 TRBV9 TGTGCCAGCAGCGTTGGGGCAGGGTATGAGGAAAAACTGTTTTTT CASSVGAGYEEKLFF
. . TRBJ2-3 TRBV7-3 TGTGCCAGCAGTTCTAGCGTCACAGATACGCAGTATTTT CASSSSVTDTQYF
. . TRBJ2-3 TRBV29-1 TGCAGCGTTGGCGTCCTAAAATCCGATACGCAGTATTTT CSVGVLKSDTQYF
. TRBD2 TRBJ2-5 TRBV2 TGTGCCAGAGGGACTAGCGGGGGGCAAGAGACCCAGTACTTC CARGTSGGQETQYF
. . TRBJ2-7 TRBV5-6 TGTGCCAGCAGCTTGTATCCGGGCCTGGGCGAGCAGTACTTC CASSLYPGLGEQYF
. TRBD2 TRBJ2-4 TRBV30 TGTGCCTGGAGTGTAATCAGCGGGAAGGCCAAAAACATTCAGTACTTC CAWSVISGKAKNIQYF
. TRBD2 TRBJ2-3 TRBV18 TGTGCCAGCTCACTAGCGGGGCTACGAGATACGCAGTATTTT CASSLAGLRDTQYF